This T cell receptor (beta chain) appears in the sequencing data of a study of T cell responses to AZD1222 COVID-19 vaccine. General study points: Only after the peak T cell response were repertoires sampled. Epitopes outside B.1.351 and B.1.1.7 mutated regions reportedly drew nearly half of spike TCRs. Rises in breadth and depth of Spike-specific TCRs came after two AZD1222 doses.

This clone has a single count. Its antigen is undetermined. Sequencing used immunoSEQ multiplex PCR; TCRdb keeps in-frame clones, though not all of them. The sample consists of 130,000 or so clones, over 75% of them appearing once. The sequence was obtained from an adult who received the MenACWY meningococcal vaccine as a control. The sample in question was peripheral blood, obtained 28 days after the second dose of the MenACWY control vaccine.

CDR3 bases: TGTGCCAGCAGCTTAGGACAGGGGAACAATGAGCAGTTCTTC. Its translation: CASSLGQGNNEQFF. This chain links TRBV7-3 with TRBJ2-1; 9 bases are shared with TRBD1. V was pared by 2 bases and J by 5 bases, with 1 base of the junction left unmatched. Per the germline V gene, CDR1 is SGHTA and CDR2 is FQGTGA. There are 14 residues in the CDR3.